This TCR beta chain was identified in a study of early T cells in non-severe SARS-CoV-2 infection. Study in general: The input, bulk RNA from unsorted whole blood, was sequenced, and chains were unpaired.

This clonotype has only a few counts. The ends lost 6 bases at V and 2 bases at J; junction bases unmatched: 6. The CDR3 totals 13 residues. Germline V gene lookup returns CDR1 DFQATT and CDR2 SNEGSKA (reference sequence). The library protocol tagged individual cDNA molecules with unique molecular identifiers. MiXCR was run by TCRdb on the 5' RACE reads, yielding one entry per CDR3 protein. The table has 55,000 to 80,000 distinct CDR3 sequences, roughly 12% seen once. This chain links TRBV20-1 with TRBJ2-5; 7 nucleotides match TRBD2. The sequencing here drew on whole blood, taken at baseline. The sequence derives from an adult who was a healthcare worker with PCR-confirmed SARS-CoV-2 infection or an uninfected control (not recorded which). The CDR3 loop is CSAGQAGQETQYF. CDR3 in DNA: TGCAGTGCCGGACAAGCGGGGCAAGAGACCCAGTACTTC.